These T cell receptor beta chains were read from a single sample in a study of regulatory T cells in long-lasting Graves disease. A single record per CDR3 protein comes from TCRdb applying MiXCR to the multiplex PCR reads. The sample carries 300,000 to 400,000 distinct CDR3 sequences, 15% to 20% recorded once. Sequencing was performed on peripheral blood mononuclear cells (PBMCs), taken when the disease was refractory, from a patient treated with antithyroid drugs. The receptors originated from a female donor with Graves disease. CDR3s include the opening cysteine and the closing phenylalanine or tryptophan. The order of the fields is D gene, J gene, V gene, clone size, CDR3 DNA, CDR3 protein. The D gene is left open where the match is weak. Clone size, where shown, is once, few, many, or a class for clones that have expanded.

TRBD2 | TRBJ2-7 | TRBV7-9 | few | TGTGCCAGCAGCTTAGCGGCGGGGAGGGCCCCCTACGAGCAGTACTTC | CASSLAAGRAPYEQYF
TRBD1 | TRBJ2-7 | TRBV11-2 | few | TGTGCCAGCAGCTTTCTGGTGGGACAGGATTTTGGTGAGCAGTACTTC | CASSFLVGQDFGEQYF
- | TRBJ2-2 | TRBV28 | many | TGTGCCAGCAGTACACGGGAGCTGTTTTTT | CASSTRELFF
TRBD1 | TRBJ1-2 | TRBV29-1 | many | TGCAGCGTCCCTGACAGGGGGCTTGGCTACACCTTC | CSVPDRGLGYTF
- | TRBJ1-2 | TRBV30 | many | TGTGCCTGGAGTGCCTTCGGGACCGGGTGGTATGGCTACACCTTC | CAWSAFGTGWYGYTF
- | TRBJ2-5 | TRBV2 | many | TGTGCCAGCTGGGGGGCCCCCCAAGAGACCCAGTACTTC | CASWGAPQETQYF
- | TRBJ1-5 | TRBV10-3 | - | TGTGCCATCGGTTTTCGGGATAATCAGCCCCAGCATTTT | CAIGFRDNQPQHF
TRBD2 | TRBJ2-1 | TRBV28 | few | TGTGCCAGCTCCGGGACTAGCGGGAGGAGGACCTACAATGAGCAGTTCTTC | CASSGTSGRRTYNEQFF
TRBD1 | TRBJ1-4 | TRBV29-1 | - | TGCAGTGCGACAGGGTTGGGAGAAAAACTGTTTTTT | CSATGLGEKLFF
- | TRBJ2-7 | TRBV27 | few | TGTGCCAGCAGTTTGGGTAGCCCCGACTCCTACGAGCAGTACTTC | CASSLGSPDSYEQYF
- | TRBJ2-5 | TRBV7-9 | few | TGTGCCAGCAGCTCCCCCGCGAGGATTCAAGAGACCCAGTACTTC | CASSSPARIQETQYF
TRBD1 | TRBJ1-5 | TRBV7-2 | few | TGTGCCAGCAGCCCTAGATCATGGGACAGGGGGCGTGGGTTTCAGCCCCAGCATTTT | CASSPRSWDRGRGFQPQHF
- | TRBJ1-4 | TRBV15 | many | TGTGCCACCAGCAGAGATATGACAACTAATGAAAAACTGTTTTTT | CATSRDMTTNEKLFF
TRBD2 | TRBJ2-1 | TRBV28 | - | TGTGCCAGCAGTTTTAGCGGCCTAGCGGGAGGATACAATGAGCAGTTCTTC | CASSFSGLAGGYNEQFF
TRBD1 | TRBJ2-5 | TRBV11-3 | many | TGTGCCAGCAGCTCCGGACAGGGAGCTTCCGGGGAGACCCAGTACTTC | CASSSGQGASGETQYF
- | TRBJ2-7 | TRBV7-2 | many | TGTGCCAGCAGCTTAGCCCCGGGCCGAGCCTACGAGCAGTACTTC | CASSLAPGRAYEQYF
TRBD1 | TRBJ1-5 | TRBV7-2 | - | TGTGCCAGCAGCAAGACAGGGGGCGATCAGCCCCAGCATTTT | CASSKTGGDQPQHF
- | TRBJ2-7 | TRBV24-1 | - | TGTGCCACCAGTGATTCTACAGGGAAAAGCTCCTACGAGCAGTACTTC | CATSDSTGKSSYEQYF
- | TRBJ2-5 | TRBV10-3 | many | TGTGCCATCAGTGAGGTCCGCGCAGGGGAGGGCGAGACCCAGTACTTC | CAISEVRAGEGETQYF
TRBD2 | TRBJ2-5 | TRBV6-5 | - | TGTGCCAGCAGTTACATCGGGCGGGGGGAGGCAGGGAGTCAAGAGACCCAGTACTTC | CASSYIGRGEAGSQETQYF
TRBD1 | TRBJ2-7 | TRBV5-4 | - | TGTGCCAGCAGCTTGGTGATGGGACAGGGAAATTACGAGCAGTACTTC | CASSLVMGQGNYEQYF
- | TRBJ1-2 | TRBV12-3/TRBV12-4 | many | TGTGCCAGCAGTTTAGACGGGTCAGGGGCGCGAGATGGCTACACCTTC | CASSLDGSGARDGYTF
- | TRBJ1-5 | TRBV6-2/TRBV6-3 | few | TGTGCCAGCAGTTACTCGCGGGGGTCGAGCAATCAGCCCCAGCATTTT | CASSYSRGSSNQPQHF
TRBD1 | TRBJ1-4 | TRBV7-2 | - | TGTGCCAGCAGCTGGACAGGGGGTAATCCACAACTGTTTTTT | CASSWTGGNPQLFF
TRBD2 | TRBJ2-7 | TRBV29-1 | - | TGCAGCGTTGAAGGACTAGCGAACCACGAGCAGTACTTC | CSVEGLANHEQYF
- | TRBJ1-6 | TRBV20-1 | - | TGCAGTGCTATTAGGGCTATTTATAATTCACCCCTCCACTTT | CSAIRAIYNSPLHF
- | TRBJ2-6 | TRBV12-3/TRBV12-4 | many | TGTGCCAGCAGGTCCTACTCCTCTGGGGCCAACGTCCTGACTTTC | CASRSYSSGANVLTF
TRBD1 | TRBJ2-7 | TRBV5-1 | - | TGCGCCAGCAGCTTCTGGACAGGGAACTCCTACGAGCAGTACTTC | CASSFWTGNSYEQYF
- | TRBJ1-6 | TRBV9 | - | TGTGCCAGCAGCGTAGAAGGGTCGCATAATTCACCCCTCCACTTT | CASSVEGSHNSPLHF
TRBD2 | TRBJ2-2 | TRBV19 | few | TGTGCCAGTGGGACTAGCGCGAGGAACACCGGGGAGCTGTTTTTT | CASGTSARNTGELFF
- | TRBJ1-2 | TRBV27 | many | TGTGCCAGCAGTCCCCGTTTAGGTAACTATGGCTACACCTTC | CASSPRLGNYGYTF
- | TRBJ1-5 | TRBV6-2/TRBV6-3 | many | TGTGCCAGCAGTTACTCGTCGGGCAATCAGCCCCAGCATTTT | CASSYSSGNQPQHF
TRBD1 | TRBJ2-7 | TRBV10-3 | few | TGTGCCATCAGCCCTTCTACAGGGGGCGGCGGGCAGTACTTC | CAISPSTGGGGQYF
- | TRBJ1-6 | TRBV19 | - | TGTGCCAGTACCCCCTGGGGTAATAGCTCCTATAATTCACCCCTCCACTTT | CASTPWGNSSYNSPLHF
- | TRBJ2-5 | TRBV6-1 | - | TGTGCCAGCAGCCCTCTTAGCGGACTCAGGGCCCAGTACTTC | CASSPLSGLRAQYF
TRBD1 | TRBJ2-5 | TRBV7-8 | many | TGTGCCAGCAGCTTCCGGGTGGACAGGGGGCGAAGGGCGACCCAGTACTTC | CASSFRVDRGRRATQYF
TRBD1 | TRBJ1-5 | TRBV12-3/TRBV12-4 | - | TGTGCCAGCAGAGCCTCAGGGGGCGGCAATCAGCCCCAGCATTTT | CASRASGGGNQPQHF
- | TRBJ2-2 | TRBV11-3 | - | TGTGCCAGCAGGGGTGACGGGGAGCTGTTTTTT | CASRGDGELFF
TRBD1 | TRBJ1-2 | TRBV20-1 | many | TGCAGTGTCGGACAGGGATATGGCTACACCTTC | CSVGQGYGYTF
- | TRBJ2-7 | TRBV6-2/TRBV6-3 | - | TGTGCCAGCAGTTACCCTAACCGGGACCTAGTCAAGTACGAGCAGTACTTC | CASSYPNRDLVKYEQYF
TRBD1 | TRBJ2-7 | TRBV28 | many | TGTGCCAGCAGCCAAGCCGGGACAGGGTACGAGCAGTACTTC | CASSQAGTGYEQYF
- | TRBJ2-7 | TRBV5-1 | few | TGCGCCAGCAGCTTGCGATCCGGCAGGGGCTACGAGCAGTACTTC | CASSLRSGRGYEQYF